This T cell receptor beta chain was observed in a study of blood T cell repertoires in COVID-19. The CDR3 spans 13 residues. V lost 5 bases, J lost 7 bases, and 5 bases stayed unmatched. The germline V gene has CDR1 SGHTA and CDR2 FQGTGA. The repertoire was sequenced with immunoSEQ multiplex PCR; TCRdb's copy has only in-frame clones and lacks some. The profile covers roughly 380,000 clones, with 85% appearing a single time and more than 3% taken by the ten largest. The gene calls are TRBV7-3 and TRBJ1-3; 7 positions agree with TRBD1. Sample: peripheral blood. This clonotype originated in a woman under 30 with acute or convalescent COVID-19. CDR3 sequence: CASSADRANTIYF. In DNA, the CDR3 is TGTGCCAGCAGCGCAGACAGGGCGAACACCATATATTTT.